The rows below give T cell receptor beta chains drawn from one sample of a study of CD8+ T cells in alopecia areata. The assay was immunoSEQ multiplex PCR, and TCRdb's table has in-frame clones only and misses some. The sample includes about 110,000 clones, 84% seen only once; the top ten take around 25%. The sample here was CD8+ T cells sorted from blood, taken at week 24, from a patient treated with tofacitinib. These receptors were obtained from a human donor with alopecia areata. CDR3s include the opening cysteine and the closing phenylalanine or tryptophan. D genes are given only for firm matches. Where a row states a size, it is once, few, many or the class of an expanded clone; other rows omit it.

v_gene,j_gene,d_gene,abundance,CDR3aa,CDR3nt
TRBV11-3,TRBJ2-4,.,.,CASSLAKNIQYF,TGTGCCAGCAGCTTAGCCAAAAACATTCAGTACTTC
TRBV10-3,TRBJ2-1,.,.,CAITQRFYNEQFF,TGTGCCATCACCCAGCGGTTCTACAATGAGCAGTTCTTC
TRBV4-2,TRBJ2-7,.,.,CASSQLGVSGEQYF,TGTGCCAGCAGCCAATTAGGCGTTAGCGGCGAGCAGTACTTC
TRBV15,TRBJ2-2,.,.,CATSGQGRNGELFF,TGTGCCACCAGCGGGCAGGGTAGGAACGGGGAGCTGTTTTTT
TRBV6-6,TRBJ2-5,.,.,CASSYRPQYF,TGTGCCAGCAGTTACCGCCCTCAGTACTTC
TRBV4-2,TRBJ1-2,.,.,CASSQAATGYTF,TGTGCCAGCAGCCAAGCCGCGACGGGCTACACCTTC
TRBV4-1,TRBJ2-7,.,.,CASSQVIQGPYEQYF,TGCGCCAGCAGCCAAGTCATCCAGGGCCCCTACGAGCAGTACTTC
TRBV30,TRBJ1-2,.,.,CAWDGYLPGYTF,TGTGCCTGGGACGGATACCTACCCGGCTACACCTTC
TRBV19,TRBJ2-5,.,.,CASSDYLASETQYF,TGTGCCAGTAGTGACTATCTAGCGTCGGAGACCCAGTACTTC
TRBV9,TRBJ2-7,TRBD2,.,CASSSGLGYEQYF,TGTGCCAGCAGCTCCGGACTAGGCTACGAGCAGTACTTC
TRBV2,TRBJ2-3,.,.,CASTWTASRDTQYF,TGTGCCAGCACATGGACCGCTTCACGAGATACGCAGTATTTT
TRBV19,TRBJ2-7,.,.,CASSLQGLPFAYEQYF,TGTGCCAGTAGTTTACAGGGACTCCCCTTTGCCTACGAGCAGTACTTC
TRBV7-9,TRBJ2-7,.,.,CASSPRAGLLEQYF,TGTGCCAGCAGCCCCAGGGCCGGGCTACTCGAGCAGTACTTC
TRBV5-4,TRBJ2-3,TRBD1,once,CASTPPGQGIDTQYF,TGTGCCAGCACGCCCCCCGGACAGGGTATAGATACGCAGTATTTT
TRBV4-1,TRBJ2-5,TRBD2,.,CASSLLSGEETQYF,TGCGCCAGCAGCCTCCTTAGCGGGGAAGAGACCCAGTACTTC
TRBV6-6,TRBJ1-6,.,.,CASSYQPGRRPSPLHF,TGTGCCAGCAGTTACCAGCCGGGACGTCGCCCCTCACCCCTCCACTTT
TRBV5-1,TRBJ2-5,.,once,CASSWSWEAGGETQYF,TGCGCCAGCAGCTGGAGCTGGGAAGCCGGAGGAGAGACCCAGTACTTC
TRBV4-1,TRBJ2-1,TRBD2,.,CASSQDPGTSGGAQIF,TGCGCCAGCAGCCAAGATCCCGGGACTAGCGGGGGAGCCCAGATCTTC
TRBV11-2,TRBJ2-5,.,.,CASSWDGETQYF,TGTGCCAGCAGCTGGGATGGAGAGACCCAGTACTTC
TRBV27,TRBJ2-3,.,.,CASSLFGATDTQYF,TGTGCCAGCAGTTTATTCGGAGCCACAGATACGCAGTATTTT
TRBV4-3,TRBJ2-7,.,.,CASSHSATGESYEQYF,TGCGCCAGCAGCCATTCGGCGACGGGGGAGTCCTACGAGCAGTACTTC
TRBV29-1,TRBJ2-7,.,.,CSVGGYSYEQYF,TGCAGCGTTGGGGGGTACTCCTACGAGCAGTACTTC
TRBV7-8,TRBJ2-1,TRBD2,.,CASSLGVLAGGNEQFF,TGTGCCAGCAGCTTAGGGGTACTAGCGGGGGGAAATGAGCAGTTCTTC
TRBV14,TRBJ2-7,.,.,CASSQWEGYEQYF,TGTGCCAGCAGCCAATGGGAAGGCTACGAGCAGTACTTC
TRBV20-1,TRBJ1-1,.,.,CSAAMGSKAFF,TGCAGTGCCGCGATGGGATCCAAAGCTTTCTTT
TRBV7-9,TRBJ2-1,.,.,CASSIWDFNEQFF,TGTGCCAGCAGCATCTGGGACTTCAATGAGCAGTTCTTC
TRBV4-2,TRBJ1-6,.,.,CASSQDGDIGNSPLHF,TGTGCCAGCAGCCAAGACGGGGACATAGGAAATTCACCCCTCCACTTT
TRBV10-3,TRBJ2-1,.,.,CAPGLGGDEQFF,TGTGCACCCGGGTTGGGAGGCGATGAGCAGTTCTTC
TRBV7-2,TRBJ1-5,.,.,CASRRTSDTDQPQHF,TGTGCCAGCAGACGGACCTCGGACACGGATCAGCCCCAGCATTTT
TRBV4-1,TRBJ2-5,.,.,CASSQGFGKETQYF,TGCGCCAGCAGCCAAGGATTCGGTAAAGAGACCCAGTACTTC
TRBV2,TRBJ2-7,.,.,CASSSSYEQYF,TGTGCCAGCTCTAGCTCCTACGAGCAGTACTTC
TRBV27,TRBJ2-1,TRBD1,few,CAISPGTGFDEQFF,TGTGCCATCAGCCCCGGGACAGGGTTTGATGAGCAGTTCTTC
TRBV6-5,TRBJ2-1,.,.,CASSYSRDWGRNEQFF,TGTGCCAGCAGTTACTCCCGGGACTGGGGCAGAAATGAGCAGTTCTTC
TRBV2,TRBJ2-7,TRBD1,.,CASSGDRGHEQYF,TGTGCCAGCAGTGGGGACAGGGGACACGAGCAGTACTTC
TRBV5-6,TRBJ2-6,.,.,CASSLAGRGANVLTF,TGTGCCAGCAGCTTGGCGGGGCGCGGGGCCAACGTCCTGACTTTC
TRBV27,TRBJ1-2,TRBD1,.,CASSLLTGGASNGYTF,TGTGCCAGCAGTCTCTTAACAGGGGGCGCATCGAATGGCTACACCTTC
TRBV11-2,TRBJ2-2,.,few,CASSLVGGPGTGELFF,TGTGCCAGCAGCTTAGTCGGGGGGCCCGGCACCGGGGAGCTGTTTTTT
TRBV7-9,TRBJ1-2,TRBD1,.,CASSLATGTGGVYGYTF,TGTGCCAGCAGCTTAGCCACAGGGACAGGGGGCGTCTATGGCTACACCTTC
TRBV12-5,TRBJ2-6,.,.,CASGSPGRDPQPSGANVLTF,TGTGCTAGTGGTTCCCCCGGCAGGGACCCCCAACCCTCTGGGGCCAACGTCCTGACTTTC
TRBV7-6,TRBJ1-2,TRBD1,.,CASSSGQGPNYGYTF,TGTGCCAGCAGCTCCGGACAGGGCCCCAACTATGGCTACACCTTC
TRBV11-2,TRBJ2-5,TRBD1,.,CATLRGQGYRETQYF,TGTGCCACTTTAAGGGGACAGGGTTATCGAGAGACCCAGTACTTC
TRBV19,TRBJ2-7,.,.,CASSIGGYEQYF,TGTGCCAGTAGTATTGGGGGCTACGAGCAGTACTTC
TRBV19,TRBJ2-2,.,.,CAVEASPNTGELFF,TGTGCCGTTGAGGCTAGCCCGAACACCGGGGAGCTGTTTTTT
TRBV6-6,TRBJ1-1,.,.,CASSYSPGGRNTEAFF,TGTGCCAGCAGTTACTCCCCGGGGGGACGGAACACTGAAGCTTTCTTT
TRBV27,TRBJ2-7,.,few,CASSRGSYEQYF,TGTGCCAGCAGTCGAGGCTCCTACGAGCAGTACTTC
TRBV12-5,TRBJ1-2,TRBD1,once,CASGLVTGDRDGYTF,TGTGCTAGTGGTTTGGTGACAGGGGATAGGGATGGCTACACCTTC
TRBV11-3,TRBJ2-1,.,.,CASSMTGPYNEQFF,TGTGCCAGCAGTATGACGGGTCCCTACAATGAGCAGTTCTTC
TRBV6-6,TRBJ2-5,.,.,CASGGLGGQETQYF,TGTGCCAGCGGAGGGTTAGGAGGACAAGAGACCCAGTACTTC
TRBV27,TRBJ2-1,TRBD2,.,CASRVLAGGTNEQFF,TGTGCCAGCAGGGTACTAGCGGGGGGGACTAATGAGCAGTTCTTC
TRBV27,TRBJ1-4,TRBD1,.,CASSLEGAYIEKLFF,TGTGCCAGCAGTTTAGAGGGGGCGTATATTGAAAAACTGTTTTTT
TRBV16,TRBJ2-5,.,once,CASSQYTDKETQYF,TGTGCCAGCAGCCAATATACGGACAAAGAGACCCAGTACTTC
TRBV5-1,TRBJ2-5,TRBD2,few,CASSSPSAGSQETQYF,TGCGCCAGCAGCTCCCCGTCAGCGGGATCGCAAGAGACCCAGTACTTC
TRBV27,TRBJ2-3,TRBD2,.,CASTQKRGISTDTQYF,TGTGCCAGCACCCAGAAGCGGGGAATAAGCACAGATACGCAGTATTTT
TRBV2,TRBJ2-7,TRBD2,.,CASSEAGGGTYEQYF,TGTGCCAGCAGTGAAGCCGGGGGAGGGACCTACGAGCAGTACTTC
TRBV4-1,TRBJ2-2,.,.,CASRRTLNTGELFF,TGCGCCAGCAGGAGGACACTGAACACCGGGGAGCTGTTTTTT
TRBV29-1,TRBJ1-1,.,.,CSTDRNTEAFF,TGCAGCACCGACAGGAACACTGAAGCTTTCTTT
TRBV7-6,TRBJ1-3,.,.,CASSLAIQDNTIYF,TGTGCCAGCAGCTTAGCTATCCAGGACAACACCATATATTTT
TRBV5-6,TRBJ2-1,TRBD2,.,CASSLGLAGNNEQFF,TGTGCCAGCAGCTTGGGGCTAGCGGGTAACAATGAGCAGTTCTTC